The entry that follows covers one T cell receptor (beta chain) sequence. No antigen is known for it. The entry originates in a study of cytomegalovirus exposure and HLA in healthy donors. Overall study findings and caveats: A later analysis linked a missense DCLRE1C variant to TCR beta V- and J-gene trimming. Most TCR sequences were uncommon, yet certain public TCRs appeared in many donors. According to the study, 160 or so TCR beta chains were cytomegalovirus-associated.

Primers for the PCR totalled 60 Vbeta and 13 Jbeta. The repertoire was sequenced with immunoSEQ multiplex PCR; TCRdb's copy has only in-frame clones and lacks some. Of 150,000 to 200,000 clones listed, roughly 79% are singletons. V gave up 4 bases and J gave up 6 bases; unmatched junction bases: 10. Germline values: CDR1 LGHNA, CDR2 YNFKEQ. The CDR3 runs to 16 residues. This receptor was taken from a woman aged 40 to 50 in good health and CMV-seronegative. The sequenced sample consisted of PBMCs. This chain uses TRBV4-2 with TRBJ1-1; TRBD1 matches 11 bases. CDR3 in DNA: TGTGCCAGCAGCCTCGGACAGGGGGCGCGAGGGTCTGAAGCTTTCTTT. It specifies CASSLGQGARGSEAFF.